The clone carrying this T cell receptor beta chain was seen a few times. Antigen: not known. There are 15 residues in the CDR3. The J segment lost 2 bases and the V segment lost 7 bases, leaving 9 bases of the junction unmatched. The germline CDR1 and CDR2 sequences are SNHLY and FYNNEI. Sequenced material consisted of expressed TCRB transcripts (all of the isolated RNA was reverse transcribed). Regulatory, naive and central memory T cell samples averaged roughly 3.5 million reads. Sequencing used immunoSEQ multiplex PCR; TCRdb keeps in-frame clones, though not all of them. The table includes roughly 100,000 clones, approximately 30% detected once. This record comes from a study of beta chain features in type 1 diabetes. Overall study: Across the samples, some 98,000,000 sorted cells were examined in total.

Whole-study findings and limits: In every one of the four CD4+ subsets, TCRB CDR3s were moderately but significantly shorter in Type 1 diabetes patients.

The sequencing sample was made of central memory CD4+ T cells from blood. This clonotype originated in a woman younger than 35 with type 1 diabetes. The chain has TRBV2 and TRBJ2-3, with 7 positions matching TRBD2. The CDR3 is CASIVGGSPTDTQYF. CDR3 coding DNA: TGTGCCAGCATTGTGGGCGGGAGCCCCACAGATACGCAGTATTTT.